This passage covers 10 T cell receptor beta chains from one sample sequenced in a study of CD8 T cells in ankylosing spondylitis. One entry per CDR3 protein results from TCRdb running MiXCR on the 5' RACE reads. The sample has about 150,000 distinct CDR3 sequences; under 55% are singletons. Sequenced input: synovial fluid, either unsorted or a sorted T cell fraction (not recorded which). The receptor source for this set is a male donor with ankylosing spondylitis.

The V gene is TRBV10-2, the J gene TRBJ2-2; TRBD2 aligns across 7 bases. CDR1 is WSHSY and CDR2 is SAAADI in the germline V gene. The V gene end was trimmed by 0 bases and the J gene end by 6 bases; junction bases not matched to a gene: 10. This CDR3 spans 17 amino acids. The CDR3 DNA reads as TGCGCCAGCAGTGAGTCTTGGGGCGGGAGCTCGGCCGGGGAGCTGTTTTTT. Its translation is CASSESWGGSSAGELFF.

V usage is TRBV27 and J usage is TRBJ1-1; D perhaps matches TRBD1 (6 bases). CDR3 length: 14 residues. Germline values: CDR1 MNHEY, CDR2 SMNVEV (reference sequence). The V and J ends lost 6 bases and 5 bases respectively, with 16 bases between them. The CDR3 DNA sequence: TGTGCCAGCAGGGAAGACAGGAGAAGGACTGAAGCTTTCTTT. This encodes CASREDRRRTEAFF.

The V call is TRBV20-1, the J call TRBJ1-1; D is unresolved. The CDR3 runs 14 residues. Looked up from germline, CDR1 is DFQATT and CDR2 is SNEGSKA (reference sequence). Trimming removed 3 bases at V and 3 bases at J, with 14 bases between. The CDR3 sequence is CSASLPGRDTEAFF. The CDR3 nucleotides read TGCAGTGCTAGCCTCCCGGGGAGGGACACTGAAGCTTTCTTT.

The chain combines TRBV20-1 with TRBJ1-2, with D perhaps matching TRBD1 (6 bases). Trimming took off 3 bases at V and 7 bases at J, with 12 bases between the two ends. Germline CDR1 reads DFQATT; CDR2 reads SNEGSKA (reference sequence). CDR3 length equals 12 residues. The CDR3 here is CSARWGGPGYTF. The CDR3 nucleotides are TGCAGTGCTAGGTGGGGGGGGCCTGGCTACACCTTC.

This clonotype was seen repeatedly, ten times or more. The V call is TRBV6-5, the J call TRBJ2-2, with 13 positions matching TRBD2. The V gene's germline CDR1 is MNHEY and CDR2 SVGAGI. The ends lost 0 bases at V and 5 bases at J; junction bases unmatched: 6. This CDR3 has 18 amino acids. CDR3 loop: CASSYSYTSGGATGELFF. CDR3 sequence (DNA): TGTGCCAGCAGTTACTCCTATACTAGCGGGGGGGCTACCGGGGAGCTGTTTTTT.

The chain is built from TRBV9 and TRBJ2-3; 9 nucleotides match TRBD1. The CDR3 extends over 16 amino acids. Germline CDR1 reads SGDLS; CDR2 reads YYNGEE. V was clipped by 3 bases and J by 4 bases; unmatched bases: 9. Here the CDR3 DNA reads TGTGCCAGCAGCGCCCGGACAGGGGAGAGCGCAGATACGCAGTATTTT. It is translated as CASSARTGESADTQYF.

J is TRBJ2-1 and V is TRBV18, with 12 bases fitting TRBD1. The CDR3 has 16 residues. J gave up 7 bases and V 2 bases, and 6 bases lay outside the gene matches. CDR1 KGHSH and CDR2 LQKENI come from the germline V gene. Here the CDR3 reads CASSPDRDRGLNEQFF. The CDR3, as DNA: TGTGCCAGCTCACCAGACCGGGACAGGGGGCTAAATGAGCAGTTCTTC.

This chain joins TRBV4-1 and TRBJ2-1; TRBD2 matches at 13 bases. The CDR3 is 15 residues long. V shed 9 bases, J shed 2 bases, and the junction held 4 bases outside the gene matches. The germline CDR1 and CDR2 sequences are MGHRA and YSYEKL. Here the CDR3 reads CASGTSGDPYNEQFF. CDR3 sequence (DNA): TGCGCCAGTGGGACTAGCGGGGACCCCTACAATGAGCAGTTCTTC.

The rearrangement joins TRBV28 to TRBJ2-6; D is perhaps TRBD1 (6 bases). Per the germline V gene, CDR1 is MDHEN and CDR2 is SYDVKM. Trimming pared 5 bases from V and 2 bases from J, leaving 10 bases between. CDR3 length: 15 residues. The CDR3 spells CASSTGIPGANVLTF. In nucleotides, the CDR3 is TGTGCCAGCAGTACAGGGATCCCTGGGGCCAACGTCCTGACTTTC.

This clonotype was seen more than once but under ten times. The CDR3 DNA follows: TGTGCCAGCAGCCCCAAGGGGACGAGCACTGAAGCTTTCTTT. This codes for CASSPKGTSTEAFF. V and J are TRBV21-1 and TRBJ1-1; TRBD1 reflects the table's D call only, with no check against the DNA. TRBV21-1 is listed as a pseudogene. The CDR3 sequence is 14 residues long.